Following are 23 T cell receptor beta chains from one sample sequenced in a study of breast tumors, draining lymph nodes, adjacent tissues. Samples came from axillary lymph nodes draining the breast cancer. MiXCR, applied by TCRdb to the multiplex PCR reads, yields one record per CDR3 protein. Counted here are approximately 230,000 distinct CDR3 sequences, nearly 35% occurring once; the ten biggest clones make up about 3.3%. The sequenced sample was axillary lymph node tissue. These receptors came from a female donor with breast cancer. Some clones in this sample may be carry-over from other donors' samples.

The J gene is TRBJ2-7, the V gene TRBV15; 10 bases agree with TRBD2. CDR3 length equals 16 residues. Germline assignment: CDR1 LNHNV and CDR2 YYDKDF (reference sequence). With V trimmed by 3 bases and J by 1 base, 6 bases remained unmatched. For the CDR3, the DNA is TGTGCCACCAGCAGCTTCGGGACTAGCGATTCCTACGAGCAGTACTTC. Protein product: CATSSFGTSDSYEQYF.

V and J are TRBV7-3 and TRBJ1-6, with 8 bases lining up with TRBD1. CDR1 is SGHTA and CDR2 is FQGTGA in the germline V gene. The CDR3 contains 17 residues. V lost 4 bases, J lost 9 bases, and 14 bases stayed unmatched. CDR3 sequence: CASSYLISGTGFSPLHF. CDR3 coding DNA: TGTGCCAGCAGCTACTTGATATCCGGGACAGGCTTTTCACCCCTCCACTTT.

V gene TRBV9 combines with J gene TRBJ1-3; TRBD1 is a possible D gene (5 bases). The CDR3 has 14 residues. With 7 bases removed from V and 1 base from J, the gap between germline ends came to 12 bases. The germline CDR1 and CDR2 sequences are SGDLS and YYNGEE. CDR3 coding DNA: TGTGCCAGCGGACCGGGGGTATCTGGAAACACCATATATTTT. As protein: CASGPGVSGNTIYF.

The sample holds many counts of this clonotype. This rearrangement joins TRBV5-1 to TRBJ2-1, with TRBD2 identical over 8 bases. CDR3 length: 15 amino acids. Trimming took 3 bases from V and 8 from J; bases not matched to a gene: 10. CDR1 and CDR2 (germline): SGHRS, YFSETQ. The CDR3 nucleotides are TGCGCCAGCAGCTACGGACTAGCCCGAGGCGATGAGCAGTTCTTC. Translation: CASSYGLARGDEQFF.

This clonotype appeared many times. V and J are TRBV7-9 and TRBJ1-2, with D perhaps TRBD1 (6 bases). This CDR3 has 14 amino acids. Germline values: CDR1 SEHNR, CDR2 FQNEAQ (reference sequence). V was cut by 1 base and J by 5 bases, with 11 bases left in between. CDR3 sequence reads: CASSLGDTLYGYTF. CDR3 DNA: TGTGCCAGCAGCTTAGGGGACACCTTATATGGCTACACCTTC.

This clonotype was seen more than once but under ten times. The chain has TRBV5-4 and TRBJ1-2; 7 bases are shared with TRBD1. Germline CDR1 is SGHNT and CDR2 is YYREEE (reference sequence). V was clipped by 0 bases and J by 1 base; unmatched bases: 6. This CDR3 contains 16 residues. The CDR3 sequence: CASSLAQTGVNYGYTF. CDR3 nucleotides: TGTGCCAGCAGCTTGGCCCAAACAGGGGTTAACTATGGCTACACCTTC.

In regard to this clonotype: One junction end disagrees with the germline gene, perhaps due to a read error. The chain is built from TRBV12-3 or TRBV12-4 and TRBJ2-6; maybe TRBD1 (6 bases). The CDR3 sequence is 14 residues long. The CDR3 DNA reads as TGTACCAGCAGGGACAACTCTGGGGCCAACGTCCTGGCTTTC. Translating gives CTSRDNSGANVLAF.

This CDR3 reads CASRNRVTGELFF. In DNA, the CDR3 is TGTGCCAGCAGAAACAGGGTTACCGGGGAGCTGTTTTTT. This rearrangement joins TRBV27 to TRBJ2-2; D is perhaps TRBD1 (6 bases). Germline loops: CDR1 MNHEY, CDR2 SMNVEV (reference sequence). CDR3 size: 13 residues. V shed 6 bases and J shed 5 bases, with 10 bases lying between them.

This clonotype was found many times. CDR3 in amino acids: CSARELRGLAYGYTF. DNA for the CDR3: TGCAGTGCTAGAGAGCTCAGGGGGCTTGCCTATGGCTACACCTTC. The chain joins TRBV20-1 to TRBJ1-2, with 8 bases that match TRBD1. With V trimmed by 0 bases and J by 4 bases, 7 bases remained unmatched. CDR1 is DFQATT and CDR2 is SNEGSKA in the germline V gene (reference sequence). The CDR3 has 15 amino acids.

Worth noting for this clonotype: Since a much larger clone is just one base distant, this may be a read error. The rearrangement joins TRBV19 to TRBJ2-2; the D gene is possibly TRBD2 (6 bases). The CDR3 totals 14 residues. Germline V lookup: CDR1 LNHDA, CDR2 SQIVND (reference sequence). The CDR3 is CAGSRRSGTGELFF. CDR3 bases: TGTGCCGGTAGTAGAAGAAGCGGGACCGGGGAGCTGTTTTTT.

V usage is TRBV5-1 and J usage is TRBJ1-3; D may be TRBD1 (6 bases). CDR1 and CDR2 (germline): SGHRS, YFSETQ. The CDR3 totals 14 residues. The V gene lost 0 bases and the J gene lost 7 bases, with 11 bases spanning the gap. Written as DNA, the CDR3 is TGCGCCAGCAGCTTGGCGTTACAGGGTAACACCATATATTTT. This translates into CASSLALQGNTIYF. Looking up the rest from reference TRBV5-1 and TRBJ1-3 gives the full variable domain: KAGVTQTPRYLIKTRGQQVTLSCSPISGHRSVSWYQQTPGQGLQFLFEYFSETQRNKGNFPGRFSGRQFSNSRSEMNVSTLELGDSALYLCASSLALQGNTIYFGEGSWLTVV.

This chain connects TRBV15 to TRBJ2-3; D possibly uses TRBD1 or TRBD2 (5 bases each). Looked up from germline, CDR1 is LNHNV and CDR2 is YYDKDF (reference sequence). Trimming removed 9 bases from V and 4 bases from J, with 14 bases in between. The CDR3 extends over 13 amino acids. CDR3 nucleotide sequence: TGTGCCACGGGCCCGAGGGGCGCAGATACGCAGTATTTT. This sequence encodes CATGPRGADTQYF.

Comment on this clonotype: This sequence may be a read error, since a much larger clone differs from it by one base. The CDR3 ends on some other residue instead of the conserved phenylalanine or tryptophan, so this is likely a read error. The CDR3 loop reads CASSSSSGVGGELFV. The CDR3 DNA is TGTGCCAGCAGCTCTTCTAGCGGGGTTGGCGGGGAGCTGTTTGTT. The chain links TRBV7-9 to TRBJ2-2, with 9 bases matching TRBD2. The germline V gene has CDR1 SEHNR and CDR2 FQNEAQ (reference sequence). The CDR3 spans 15 residues. Trimming took 4 bases from V and 7 from J; bases not matched to a gene: 7.

This clonotype was observed at least ten times. The chain is built from TRBV6-5 and TRBJ2-7; D not certain. The CDR3 is 13 amino acids. Germline values: CDR1 MNHEY, CDR2 SVGAGI. V was trimmed by 6 bases and J by 2 bases, leaving 11 bases between them. The CDR3 nucleotides read TGTGCCAGCAGAGAAGCTTTGGCCTACGAGCAGTACTTC. As protein: CASREALAYEQYF.

This clonotype was observed many times. The chain is built from TRBV4-3 and TRBJ2-2, with D perhaps TRBD2 (6 bases). CDR1 and CDR2 (germline): LGHNA, YSLEER. V lost 0 bases and J 6 bases, leaving 14 bases between the germline ends. The CDR3 loop spans 16 amino acids. The CDR3 is CASSQDGVGGAGELFF. For the CDR3, the DNA is TGCGCCAGCAGCCAAGATGGAGTAGGAGGGGCCGGGGAGCTGTTTTTT.

This clonotype turned up a few times. CDR3 amino acids: CASSYSVGGHGELFF. In DNA, the CDR3 is TGTGCCAGCAGTTACTCGGTCGGGGGGCACGGGGAGCTGTTTTTT. The chain links TRBV6-5 to TRBJ2-2, with a possible D match to TRBD2 (7 bases). V gave up 0 bases and J gave up 7 bases, with 12 bases separating them. Germline V CDR1 and CDR2: MNHEY, SVGAGI. CDR3 length: 15 amino acids.

This clonotype showed up many times. V and J are TRBV20-1 and TRBJ2-7; 10 nucleotides match TRBD2. CDR3 length: 14 residues. The germline V gene encodes CDR1 DFQATT and CDR2 SNEGSKA (reference sequence). Trimming cost V 3 bases and J 3 bases; bases outside gene matches: 5. CDR3 sequence (DNA): TGCAGTGCTAGGTCGCCTAGCGGGAGCTACGAGCAGTACTTC. Protein sequence: CSARSPSGSYEQYF.

The rearrangement uses TRBV11-2 and TRBJ2-4; 10 nucleotides match TRBD2. Germline V gene lookup returns CDR1 SGHAT and CDR2 FQNNGV. This CDR3 has 15 residues. V dropped 2 bases and J dropped 4; count of bases not matched to a gene: 2. The CDR3 region is CASSLTSGAKNIQYF. In DNA, the CDR3 is TGTGCCAGCAGCTTAACTAGCGGGGCTAAAAACATTCAGTACTTC.

This clonotype was observed at least ten times. V gene TRBV6-6 combines with J gene TRBJ1-6, with D maybe TRBD1 (5 bases). CDR3 length: 16 residues. V lost 5 bases, J lost 5 bases, and 16 bases lay in between. CDR1 is MNHNY and CDR2 is SVGAGI in the germline V gene (reference sequence). CDR3 DNA sequence: TGTGCCAGCAGTCCCAGGGCTTTAACCAATAATTCACCCCTCCACTTT. Its protein is CASSPRALTNNSPLHF.

This clonotype was observed many times. V usage is TRBV9 and J usage is TRBJ1-4, with D maybe TRBD1 (5 bases). The CDR3 runs to 16 residues. Trimming cost V 4 bases and J 2 bases, with 15 bases left between them. Germline CDR1 and CDR2: SGDLS and YYNGEE. CDR3 nucleotides: TGTGCCAGCAGCTTTAGCGGGGGTACCACTAATGAAAAACTGTTTTTT. It encodes CASSFSGGTTNEKLFF.

The chain is built from TRBV11-2 and TRBJ2-5; possibly TRBD1 or TRBD2 for D (6 bases each). CDR3 length: 23 residues. Trimming shortened V by 3 bases and J by 2 bases, and 37 bases separated the two germline ends. Germline V CDR1 and CDR2: SGHAT, FQNNGV. CDR3 bases: TGTGCCAGCAGCTTGGGGGGCACCGGGGAGTGGCCTCTACGCTGCTGGCAGCAAGAGACCCAGTACTTC. Amino acid sequence: CASSLGGTGEWPLRCWQQETQYF.

The chain couples TRBV7-8 to TRBJ1-2; tentatively, D is TRBD1 (5 bases). Trimming pared 3 bases from V and 8 bases from J, leaving 19 bases between. Looked up from germline, CDR1 is SGHVS and CDR2 is FQNEAQ. The CDR3 loop spans 15 amino acids. CDR3 amino acids: CASSFGSPPQGGYTF. Here the CDR3 DNA reads TGTGCCAGCAGCTTCGGCAGCCCCCCGCAGGGCGGCTACACCTTC.

This clonotype was recorded many times. V is TRBV2 and J is TRBJ1-2; 12 nucleotides line up with TRBD1. Germline CDR1 SNHLY, CDR2 FYNNEI. V was clipped by 8 bases and J by 0 bases; unmatched bases: 10. This CDR3 has 17 residues. The CDR3 loop reads CASSGQGAQGANYGYTF. The CDR3 DNA is TGTGCCAGCTCGGGACAGGGGGCGCAGGGGGCTAACTATGGCTACACCTTC.